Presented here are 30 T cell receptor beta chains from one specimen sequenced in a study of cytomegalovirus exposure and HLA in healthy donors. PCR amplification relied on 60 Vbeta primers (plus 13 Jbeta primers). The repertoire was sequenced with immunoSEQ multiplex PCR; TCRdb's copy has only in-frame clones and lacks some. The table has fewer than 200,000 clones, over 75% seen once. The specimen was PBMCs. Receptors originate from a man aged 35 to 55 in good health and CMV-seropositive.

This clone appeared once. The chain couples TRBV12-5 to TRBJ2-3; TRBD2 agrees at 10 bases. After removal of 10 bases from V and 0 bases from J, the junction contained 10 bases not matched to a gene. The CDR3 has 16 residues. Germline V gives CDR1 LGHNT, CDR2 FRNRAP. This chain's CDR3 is CAISKGLADSTDTQYF. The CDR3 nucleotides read TGTGCTATTTCAAAAGGACTAGCGGATAGCACAGATACGCAGTATTTT. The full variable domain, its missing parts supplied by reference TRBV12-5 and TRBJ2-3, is DARVTQTPRHKVTEMGQEVTMRCQPILGHNTVFWYRQTMMQGLELLAYFRNRAPLDDSGMPKDRFSAEMPDATLATLKIQPSEPRDSAVYFCAISKGLADSTDTQYFGPGTRLTVL.

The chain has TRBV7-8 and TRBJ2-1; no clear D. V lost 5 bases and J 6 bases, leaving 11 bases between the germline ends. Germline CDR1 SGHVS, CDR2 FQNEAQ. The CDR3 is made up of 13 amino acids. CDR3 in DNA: TGTGCCAGCAGCCCCCGACATGGCAATGAGCAGTTCTTC. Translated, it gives CASSPRHGNEQFF.

The CDR3 bases are TGTGCCACCATCGACAGGTTTACCCACCTCTCTGGGGCCAACGTCCTGACTTTC. Translation gives CATIDRFTHLSGANVLTF. This chain uses TRBV10-3 with TRBJ2-6, with TRBD1 as a possible D gene (6 bases). CDR1 is ENHRY and CDR2 is SYGVKD in the germline V gene. With 10 bases removed from V and 0 bases from J, the gap between germline ends came to 22 bases. The CDR3 loop spans 18 amino acids.

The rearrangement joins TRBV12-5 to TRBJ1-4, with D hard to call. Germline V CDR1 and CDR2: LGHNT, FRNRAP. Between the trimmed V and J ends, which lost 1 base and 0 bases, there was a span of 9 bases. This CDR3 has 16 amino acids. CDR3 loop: CASGLAQLATNEKLFF. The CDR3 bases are TGTGCTAGTGGTTTGGCACAATTGGCAACTAATGAAAAACTGTTTTTT.

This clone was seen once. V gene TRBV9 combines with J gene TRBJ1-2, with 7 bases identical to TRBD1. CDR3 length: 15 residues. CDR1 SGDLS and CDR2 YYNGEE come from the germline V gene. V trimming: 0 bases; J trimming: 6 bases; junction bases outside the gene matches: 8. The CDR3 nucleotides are TGTGCCAGCAGCGTAGGGCAGGGGGATGGTCATGGCTACACCTTC. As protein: CASSVGQGDGHGYTF. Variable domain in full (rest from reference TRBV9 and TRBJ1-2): DSGVTQTPKHLITATGQRVTLRCSPRSGDLSVYWYQQSLDQGLQFLIQYYNGEERAKGNILERFSAQQFPDLHSELNLSSLELGDSALYFCASSVGQGDGHGYTFGSGTRLTVV.

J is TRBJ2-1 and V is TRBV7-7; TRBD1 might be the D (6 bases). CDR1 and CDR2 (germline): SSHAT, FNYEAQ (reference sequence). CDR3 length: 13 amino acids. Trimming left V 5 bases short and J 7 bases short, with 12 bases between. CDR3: CASSQDRENEQFF. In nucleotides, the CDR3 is TGTGCCAGCAGCCAGGACAGAGAAAATGAGCAGTTCTTC.

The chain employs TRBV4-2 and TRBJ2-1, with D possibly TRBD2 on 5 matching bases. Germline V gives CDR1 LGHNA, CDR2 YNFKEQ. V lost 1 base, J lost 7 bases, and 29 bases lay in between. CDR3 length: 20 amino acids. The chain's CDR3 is CASSQVHGVDGSPELNEQFF. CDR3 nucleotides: TGTGCCAGCAGCCAAGTCCATGGAGTTGATGGGAGCCCTGAACTAAATGAGCAGTTCTTC.

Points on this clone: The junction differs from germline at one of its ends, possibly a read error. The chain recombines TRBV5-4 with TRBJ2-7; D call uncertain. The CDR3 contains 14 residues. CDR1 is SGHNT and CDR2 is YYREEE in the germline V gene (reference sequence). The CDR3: CASSLVAPVSELHF. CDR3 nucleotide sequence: TGTGCCAGCAGCTTGGTAGCCCCGGTTTCGGAACTACACTTC.

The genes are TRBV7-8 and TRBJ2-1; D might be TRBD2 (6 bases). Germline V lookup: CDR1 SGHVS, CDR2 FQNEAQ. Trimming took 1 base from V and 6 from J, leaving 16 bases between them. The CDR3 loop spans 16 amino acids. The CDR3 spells CASSLVGGVQANEQFF. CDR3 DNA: TGTGCCAGCAGCTTAGTTGGCGGGGTTCAGGCCAATGAGCAGTTCTTC. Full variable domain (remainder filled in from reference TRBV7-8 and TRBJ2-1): GAGVSQSPRYKVAKRGQDVALRCDPISGHVSLFWYQQALGQGPEFLTYFQNEAQLDKSGLPSDRFFAERPEGSVSTLKIQRTQQEDSAVYLCASSLVGGVQANEQFFGPGTRLTVL.

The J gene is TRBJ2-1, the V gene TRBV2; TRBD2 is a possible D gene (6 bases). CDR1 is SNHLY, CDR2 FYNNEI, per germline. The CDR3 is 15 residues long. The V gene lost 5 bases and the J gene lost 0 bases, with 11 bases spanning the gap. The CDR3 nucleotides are TGTGCCAGCAGTCCAACTAGCTCCTCCTACAATGAGCAGTTCTTC. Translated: CASSPTSSSYNEQFF. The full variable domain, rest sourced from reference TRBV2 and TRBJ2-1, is EPEVTQTPSHQVTQMGQEVILRCVPISNHLYFYWYRQILGQKVEFLVSFYNNEISEKSEIFDDQFSVERPDGSNFTLKIRSTKLEDSAMYFCASSPTSSSYNEQFFGPGTRLTVL.

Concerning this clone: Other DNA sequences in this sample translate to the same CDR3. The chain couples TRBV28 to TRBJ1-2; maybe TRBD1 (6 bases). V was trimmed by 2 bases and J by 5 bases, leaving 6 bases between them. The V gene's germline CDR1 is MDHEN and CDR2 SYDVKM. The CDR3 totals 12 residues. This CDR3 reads CASSLQGYGYTF. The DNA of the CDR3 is TGTGCCAGCAGTTTACAGGGGTATGGCTACACCTTC.

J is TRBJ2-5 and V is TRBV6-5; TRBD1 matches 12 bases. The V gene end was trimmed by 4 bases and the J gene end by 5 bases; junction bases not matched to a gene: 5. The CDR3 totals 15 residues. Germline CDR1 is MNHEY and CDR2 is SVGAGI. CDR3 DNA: TGTGCCAGCAGTTTCGGGACAGGGGGCATGGAGACCCAGTACTTC. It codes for CASSFGTGGMETQYF.

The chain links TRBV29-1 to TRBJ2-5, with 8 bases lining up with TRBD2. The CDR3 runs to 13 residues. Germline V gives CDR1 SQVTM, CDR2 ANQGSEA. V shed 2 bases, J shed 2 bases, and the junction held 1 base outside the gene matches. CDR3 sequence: CSVESSGQETQYF. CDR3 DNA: TGCAGCGTTGAATCTAGCGGGCAAGAGACCCAGTACTTC.

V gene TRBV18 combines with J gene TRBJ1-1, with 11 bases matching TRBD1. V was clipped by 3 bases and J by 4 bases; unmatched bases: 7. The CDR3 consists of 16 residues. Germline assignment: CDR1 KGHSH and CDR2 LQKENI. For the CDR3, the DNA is TGTGCCAGCTCACCGGACAGGGGGCGAAGCGGCACTGAAGCTTTCTTT. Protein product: CASSPDRGRSGTEAFF.

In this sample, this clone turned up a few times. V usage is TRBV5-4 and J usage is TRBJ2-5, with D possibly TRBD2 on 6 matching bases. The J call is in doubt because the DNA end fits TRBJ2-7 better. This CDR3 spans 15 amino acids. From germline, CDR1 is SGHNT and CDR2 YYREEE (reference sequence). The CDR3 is CASSLVAGSSYEQYF. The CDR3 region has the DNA TGTGCCAGCAGCTTGGTTGCGGGAAGCTCCTACGAGCAGTACTTC.

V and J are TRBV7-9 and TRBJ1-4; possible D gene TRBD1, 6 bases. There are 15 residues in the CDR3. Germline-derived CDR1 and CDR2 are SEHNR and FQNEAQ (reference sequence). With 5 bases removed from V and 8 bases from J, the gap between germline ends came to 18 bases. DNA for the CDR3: TGTGCCAGCAGCGAACTCAGGGGCGTTGGGGAAAAACTGTTTTTT. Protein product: CASSELRGVGEKLFF.

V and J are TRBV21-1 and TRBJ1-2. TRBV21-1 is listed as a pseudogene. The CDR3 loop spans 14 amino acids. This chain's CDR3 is CASSKQTENYGYTF. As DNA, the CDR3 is TGTGCCAGCAGCAAACAGACGGAGAACTATGGCTACACCTTC.

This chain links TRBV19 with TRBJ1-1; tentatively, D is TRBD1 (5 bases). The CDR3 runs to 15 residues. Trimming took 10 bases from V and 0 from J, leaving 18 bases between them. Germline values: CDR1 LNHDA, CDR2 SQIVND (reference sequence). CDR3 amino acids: CATPCQPGVNTEAFF. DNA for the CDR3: TGTGCCACCCCATGCCAGCCGGGGGTGAACACTGAAGCTTTCTTT.

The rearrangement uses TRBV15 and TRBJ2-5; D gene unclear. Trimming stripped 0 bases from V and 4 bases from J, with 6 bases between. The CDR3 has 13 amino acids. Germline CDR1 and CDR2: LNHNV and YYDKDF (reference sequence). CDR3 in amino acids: CATSRDLGETQYF. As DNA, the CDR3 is TGTGCCACCAGCAGAGATCTAGGAGAGACCCAGTACTTC.

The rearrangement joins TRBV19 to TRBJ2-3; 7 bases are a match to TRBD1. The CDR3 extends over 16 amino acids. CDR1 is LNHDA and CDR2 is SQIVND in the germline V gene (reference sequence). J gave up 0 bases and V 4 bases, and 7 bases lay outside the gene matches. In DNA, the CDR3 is TGTGCCAGTAGTACCCCGTCGACAGGGAGCACAGATACGCAGTATTTT. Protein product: CASSTPSTGSTDTQYF. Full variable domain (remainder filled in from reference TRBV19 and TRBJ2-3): DGGITQSPKYLFRKEGQNVTLSCEQNLNHDAMYWYRQDPGQGLRLIYYSQIVNDFQKGDIAEGYSVSREKKESFPLTVTSAQKNPTAFYLCASSTPSTGSTDTQYFGPGTRLTVL.

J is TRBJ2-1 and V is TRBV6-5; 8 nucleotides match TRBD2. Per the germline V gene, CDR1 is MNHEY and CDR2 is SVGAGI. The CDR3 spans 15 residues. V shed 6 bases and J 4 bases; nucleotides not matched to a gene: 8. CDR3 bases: TGTGCCAGCAGATCTGGGACTAGTTTATACAATGAGCAGTTCTTC. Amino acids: CASRSGTSLYNEQFF.

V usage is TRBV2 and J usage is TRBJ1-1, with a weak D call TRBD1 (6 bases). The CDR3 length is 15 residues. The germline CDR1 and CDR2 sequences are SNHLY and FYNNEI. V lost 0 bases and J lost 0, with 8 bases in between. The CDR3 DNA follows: TGTGCCAGCAGTGAAGCGACAGGAATGAACACTGAAGCTTTCTTT. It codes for CASSEATGMNTEAFF.

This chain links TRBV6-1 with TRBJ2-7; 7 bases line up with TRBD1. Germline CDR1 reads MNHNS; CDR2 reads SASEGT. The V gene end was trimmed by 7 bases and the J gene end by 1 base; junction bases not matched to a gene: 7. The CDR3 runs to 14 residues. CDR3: CASTGWDRSYEQYF. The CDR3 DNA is TGTGCCAGCACGGGTTGGGACAGATCCTACGAGCAGTACTTC.

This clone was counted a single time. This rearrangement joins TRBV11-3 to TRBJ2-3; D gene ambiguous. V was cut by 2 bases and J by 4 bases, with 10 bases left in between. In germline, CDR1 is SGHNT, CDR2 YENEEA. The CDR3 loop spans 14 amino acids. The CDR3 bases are TGTGCCAGCAGCTTAACTCCTCTAGCAGATACGCAGTATTTT. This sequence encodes CASSLTPLADTQYF.

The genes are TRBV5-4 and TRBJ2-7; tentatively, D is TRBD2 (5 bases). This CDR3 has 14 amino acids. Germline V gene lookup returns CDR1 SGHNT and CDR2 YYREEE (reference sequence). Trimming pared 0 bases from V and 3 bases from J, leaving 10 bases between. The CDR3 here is CASSLGSGLYEQYF. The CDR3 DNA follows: TGTGCCAGCAGCTTGGGCTCAGGACTCTACGAGCAGTACTTC.

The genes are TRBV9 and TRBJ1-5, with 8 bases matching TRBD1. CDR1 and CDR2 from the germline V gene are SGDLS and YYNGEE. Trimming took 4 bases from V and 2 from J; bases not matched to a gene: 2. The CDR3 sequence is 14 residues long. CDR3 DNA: TGTGCCAGCAGCAAGACAGGGGGCAATCAGCCCCAGCATTTT. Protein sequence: CASSKTGGNQPQHF.

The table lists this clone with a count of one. The CDR3 bases are TGTGCCAGCAGCGTAGCCGGCGGGATGAGCCAAGAGACCCAGTACTTC. Translation gives CASSVAGGMSQETQYF. The genes are TRBV9 and TRBJ2-5; TRBD2 is a possible D gene (6 bases). The CDR3 loop spans 16 amino acids. CDR1 is SGDLS and CDR2 is YYNGEE in the germline V gene. Trimming took off 0 bases at V and 1 base at J, with 13 bases between the two ends. Combining the CDR3 with reference TRBV9 and TRBJ2-5 gives the whole variable domain DSGVTQTPKHLITATGQRVTLRCSPRSGDLSVYWYQQSLDQGLQFLIQYYNGEERAKGNILERFSAQQFPDLHSELNLSSLELGDSALYFCASSVAGGMSQETQYFGPGTRLLVL.

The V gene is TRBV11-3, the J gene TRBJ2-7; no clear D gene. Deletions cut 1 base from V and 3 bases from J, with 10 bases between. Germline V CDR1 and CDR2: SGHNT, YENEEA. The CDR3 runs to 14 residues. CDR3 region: CASSLVSEFYEQYF. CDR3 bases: TGTGCCAGCAGCTTAGTATCTGAGTTCTACGAGCAGTACTTC.

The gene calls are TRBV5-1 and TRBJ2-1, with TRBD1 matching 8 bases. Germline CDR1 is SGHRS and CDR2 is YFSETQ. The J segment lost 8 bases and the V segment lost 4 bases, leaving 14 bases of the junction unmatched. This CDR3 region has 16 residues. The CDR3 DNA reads TGCGCCAGCAGCGCAACAGAGGGGACAGGAAGGGATGAGCAGTTCTTC. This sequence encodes CASSATEGTGRDEQFF. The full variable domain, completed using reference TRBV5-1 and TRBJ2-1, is KAGVTQTPRYLIKTRGQQVTLSCSPISGHRSVSWYQQTPGQGLQFLFEYFSETQRNKGNFPGRFSGRQFSNSRSEMNVSTLELGDSALYLCASSATEGTGRDEQFFGPGTRLTVL.

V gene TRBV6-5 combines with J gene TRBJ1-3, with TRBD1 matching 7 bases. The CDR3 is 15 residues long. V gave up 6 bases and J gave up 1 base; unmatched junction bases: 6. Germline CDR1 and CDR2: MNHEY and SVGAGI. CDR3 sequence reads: CASSRGDSSGNTIYF. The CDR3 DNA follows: TGTGCCAGCAGCCGTGGGGACAGTTCTGGAAACACCATATATTTT.